This T cell receptor beta chain comes out of a study of monozygotic twins with cystic fibrosis. Study-wide results and caveats: Monozygotic CF twins shared more identical nucleotide clonotypes than unrelated patients. Co-twins had the most similar V usage for 13 of 16 pairs, J for 8. No link emerged between shared CDR3 counts and age, concordance or severity. Low clonality (median roughly 0.009) suggested a mostly naive repertoire.

Of note for this clone: Its antigen is undetermined.

Sequencing was performed with immunoSEQ multiplex PCR; in TCRdb, only in-frame clones are kept and a portion is missing. The sample includes tens of thousands of clones, 95% to 98% seen only once; the top ten take 0.17%. The length of the CDR3 is 14 residues. Germline V gene lookup returns CDR1 MNHEY and CDR2 SVGAGI. The V end lost 4 bases, the J end lost 7 bases, and 16 bases lay between the germline ends. The sample was blood. The genes are TRBV6-5 and TRBJ1-1, with D possibly being TRBD1 (6 bases). This clonotype was obtained from a girl aged 2-10 years with cystic fibrosis. The CDR3 bases are TGTGCCAGCAGTTTTTCCCACAGGGTGGATGAAGCTTTCTTT. Residues: CASSFSHRVDEAFF.